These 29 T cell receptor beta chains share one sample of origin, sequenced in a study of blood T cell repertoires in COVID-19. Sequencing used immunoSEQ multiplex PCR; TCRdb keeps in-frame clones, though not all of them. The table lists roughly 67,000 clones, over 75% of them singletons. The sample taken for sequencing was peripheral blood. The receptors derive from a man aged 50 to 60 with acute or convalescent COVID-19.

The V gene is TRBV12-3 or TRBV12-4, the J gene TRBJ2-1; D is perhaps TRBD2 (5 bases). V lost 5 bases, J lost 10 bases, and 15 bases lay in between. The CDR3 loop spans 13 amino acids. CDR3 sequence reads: CASSVWAGVEQFF. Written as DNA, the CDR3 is TGTGCCAGCAGTGTCTGGGCGGGCGTCGAGCAGTTCTTC.

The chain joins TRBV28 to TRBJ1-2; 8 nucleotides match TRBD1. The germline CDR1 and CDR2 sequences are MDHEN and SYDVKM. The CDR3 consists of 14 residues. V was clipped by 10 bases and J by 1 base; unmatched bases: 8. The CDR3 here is CATTTGEGNYGYTF. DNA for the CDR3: TGTGCCACCACGACAGGGGAAGGTAACTATGGCTACACCTTC.

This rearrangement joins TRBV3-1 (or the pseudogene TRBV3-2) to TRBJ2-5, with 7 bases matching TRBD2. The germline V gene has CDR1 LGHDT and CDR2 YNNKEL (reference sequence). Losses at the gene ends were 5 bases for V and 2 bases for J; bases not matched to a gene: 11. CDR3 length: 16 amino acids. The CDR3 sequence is CASSARSGAEQETQYF. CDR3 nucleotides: TGTGCCAGCAGCGCCAGGAGCGGGGCCGAACAAGAGACCCAGTACTTC.

The CDR3, as DNA: TGTGCCAGCTCACCGGGACAGCCAGGTCAAGAGACCCAGTACTTC. It is translated as CASSPGQPGQETQYF. The chain uses TRBV18 and TRBJ2-5; 7 positions agree with TRBD1. Germline CDR1 and CDR2: KGHSH and LQKENI. V shed 3 bases and J 2 bases; nucleotides not matched to a gene: 6. This CDR3 spans 15 amino acids.

The CDR3 spells CASSRGTGLETQYF. For the CDR3, the DNA is TGTGCCAGCAGCCGTGGGACAGGGTTGGAGACCCAGTACTTC. The V gene is TRBV3-1 (or the pseudogene TRBV3-2), the J gene TRBJ2-5, with 9 bases matching TRBD1. CDR3 length equals 14 residues. V trimming: 4 bases; J trimming: 5 bases; junction bases outside the gene matches: 5. Germline V gene lookup returns CDR1 LGHDT and CDR2 YNNKEL (reference sequence).

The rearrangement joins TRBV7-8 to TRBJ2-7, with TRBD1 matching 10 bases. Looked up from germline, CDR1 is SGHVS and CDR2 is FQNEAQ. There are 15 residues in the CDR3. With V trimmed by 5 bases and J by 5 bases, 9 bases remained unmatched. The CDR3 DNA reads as TGTGCCAGCAGCCCAGGGACAGGGGTTACTAACGAGCAGTACTTC. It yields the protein CASSPGTGVTNEQYF.

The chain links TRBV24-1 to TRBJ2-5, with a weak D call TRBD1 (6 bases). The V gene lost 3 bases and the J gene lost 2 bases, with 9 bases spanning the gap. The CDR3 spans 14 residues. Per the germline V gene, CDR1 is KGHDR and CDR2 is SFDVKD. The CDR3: CATSDGTFQETQYF. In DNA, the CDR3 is TGTGCCACCAGTGATGGGACATTTCAAGAGACCCAGTACTTC.

CDR3 in amino acids: CASSPVNRVPYEQYF. The CDR3 nucleotides read TGTGCCAGCAGCCCGGTAAACAGGGTCCCCTACGAGCAGTACTTC. This rearrangement joins TRBV5-5 to TRBJ2-7, with a weak D call TRBD1 (6 bases). In germline, CDR1 is SGHKS, CDR2 YYEKEE (reference sequence). The CDR3 has 15 amino acids. V was pared by 4 bases and J by 2 bases, with 16 bases between.

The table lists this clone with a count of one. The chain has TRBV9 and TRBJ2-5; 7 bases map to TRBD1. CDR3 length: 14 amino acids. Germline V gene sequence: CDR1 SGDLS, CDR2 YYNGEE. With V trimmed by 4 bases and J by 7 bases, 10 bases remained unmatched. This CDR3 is CASSPRQGPRTQYF. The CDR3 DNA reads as TGTGCCAGCAGCCCAAGACAGGGCCCGAGGACCCAGTACTTC. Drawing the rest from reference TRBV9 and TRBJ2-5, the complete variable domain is DSGVTQTPKHLITATGQRVTLRCSPRSGDLSVYWYQQSLDQGLQFLIQYYNGEERAKGNILERFSAQQFPDLHSELNLSSLELGDSALYFCASSPRQGPRTQYFGPGTRLLVL.

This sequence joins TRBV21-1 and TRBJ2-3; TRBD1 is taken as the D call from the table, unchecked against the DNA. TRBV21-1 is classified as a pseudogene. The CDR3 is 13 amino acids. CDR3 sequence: CASRTGGADTQYF. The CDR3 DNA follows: TGTGCCAGTCGGACAGGGGGTGCAGATACGCAGTATTTT.

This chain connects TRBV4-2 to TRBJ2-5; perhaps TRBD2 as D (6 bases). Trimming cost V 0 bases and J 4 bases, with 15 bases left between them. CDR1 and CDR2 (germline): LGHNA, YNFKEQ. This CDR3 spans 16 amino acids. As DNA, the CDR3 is TGTGCCAGCAGCCAAGAGGTAGCCGGGGGTTTAGAGACCCAGTACTTC. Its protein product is CASSQEVAGGLETQYF.

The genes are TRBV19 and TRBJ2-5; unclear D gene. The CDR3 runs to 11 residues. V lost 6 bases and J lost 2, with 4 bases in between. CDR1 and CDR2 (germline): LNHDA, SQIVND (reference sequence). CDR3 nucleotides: TGTGCCAGTAGCCAACAAGAGACCCAGTACTTC. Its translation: CASSQQETQYF. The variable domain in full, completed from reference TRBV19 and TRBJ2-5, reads DGGITQSPKYLFRKEGQNVTLSCEQNLNHDAMYWYRQDPGQGLRLIYYSQIVNDFQKGDIAEGYSVSREKKESFPLTVTSAQKNPTAFYLCASSQQETQYFGPGTRLLVL.

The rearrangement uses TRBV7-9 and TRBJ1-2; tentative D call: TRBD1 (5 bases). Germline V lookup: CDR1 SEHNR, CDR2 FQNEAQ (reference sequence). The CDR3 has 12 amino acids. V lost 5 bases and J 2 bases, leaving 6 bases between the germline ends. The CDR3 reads CASSQGNYGYTF. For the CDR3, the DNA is TGTGCCAGCAGCCAGGGAAACTATGGCTACACCTTC.

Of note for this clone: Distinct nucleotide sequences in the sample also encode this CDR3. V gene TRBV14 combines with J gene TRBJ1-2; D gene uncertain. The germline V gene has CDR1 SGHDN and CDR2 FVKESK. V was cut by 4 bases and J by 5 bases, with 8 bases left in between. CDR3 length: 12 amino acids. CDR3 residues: CASSPSSYGYTF. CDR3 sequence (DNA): TGTGCCAGCAGCCCCTCGTCTTATGGCTACACCTTC.

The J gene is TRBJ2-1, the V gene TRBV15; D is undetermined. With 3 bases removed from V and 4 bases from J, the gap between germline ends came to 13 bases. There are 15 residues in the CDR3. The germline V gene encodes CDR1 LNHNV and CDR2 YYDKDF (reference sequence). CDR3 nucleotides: TGTGCCACCAGCAGTGTCGGCAGACATTACAATGAGCAGTTCTTC. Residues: CATSSVGRHYNEQFF.

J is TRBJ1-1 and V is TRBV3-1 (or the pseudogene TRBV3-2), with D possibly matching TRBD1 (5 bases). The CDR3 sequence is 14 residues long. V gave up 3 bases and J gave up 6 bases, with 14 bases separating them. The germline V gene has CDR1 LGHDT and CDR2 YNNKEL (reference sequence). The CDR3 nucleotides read TGTGCCAGCAGCCAGCCATGGGGCAGGGCTGAAGCTTTCTTT. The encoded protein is CASSQPWGRAEAFF.

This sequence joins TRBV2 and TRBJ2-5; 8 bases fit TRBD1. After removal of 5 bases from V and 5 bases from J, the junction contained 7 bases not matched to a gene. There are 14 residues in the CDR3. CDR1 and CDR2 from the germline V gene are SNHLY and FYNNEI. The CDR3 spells CASSMWTGQETQYF. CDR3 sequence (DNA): TGTGCCAGCAGTATGTGGACAGGGCAGGAGACCCAGTACTTC.

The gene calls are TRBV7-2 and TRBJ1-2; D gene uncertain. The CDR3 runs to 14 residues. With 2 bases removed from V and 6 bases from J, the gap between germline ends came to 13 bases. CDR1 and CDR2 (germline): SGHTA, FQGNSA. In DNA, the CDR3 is TGTGCCAGCAGCTTACCAGGAAATTTCAATGGCTACACCTTC. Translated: CASSLPGNFNGYTF.

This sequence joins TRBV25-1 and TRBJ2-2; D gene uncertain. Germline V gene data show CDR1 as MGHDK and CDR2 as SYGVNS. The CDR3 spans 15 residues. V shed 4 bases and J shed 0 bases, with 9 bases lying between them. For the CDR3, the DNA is TGTGCCAGCAGTGGCGAACTCCCGAACACCGGGGAGCTGTTTTTT. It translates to CASSGELPNTGELFF.

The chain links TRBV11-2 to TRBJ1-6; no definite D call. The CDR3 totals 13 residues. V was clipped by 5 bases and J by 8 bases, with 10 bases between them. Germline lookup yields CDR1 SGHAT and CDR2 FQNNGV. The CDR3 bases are TGTGCCAGCAGCCTATCGCGTGATTCACCCCTCCACTTT. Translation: CASSLSRDSPLHF.

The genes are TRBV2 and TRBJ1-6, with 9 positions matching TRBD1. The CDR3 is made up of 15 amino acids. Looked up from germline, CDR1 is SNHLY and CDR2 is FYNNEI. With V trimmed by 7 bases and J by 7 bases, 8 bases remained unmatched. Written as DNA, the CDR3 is TGTGCCAGCACCACAGGGGGCAGGGGGAATTCACCCCTCCACTTT. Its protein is CASTTGGRGNSPLHF.

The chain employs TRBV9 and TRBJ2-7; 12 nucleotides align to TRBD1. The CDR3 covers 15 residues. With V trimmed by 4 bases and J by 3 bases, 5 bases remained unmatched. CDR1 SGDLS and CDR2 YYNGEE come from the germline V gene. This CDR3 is CASSPRDRGLYEQYF. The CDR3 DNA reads TGTGCCAGCAGCCCCCGGGACAGGGGGCTCTACGAGCAGTACTTC.

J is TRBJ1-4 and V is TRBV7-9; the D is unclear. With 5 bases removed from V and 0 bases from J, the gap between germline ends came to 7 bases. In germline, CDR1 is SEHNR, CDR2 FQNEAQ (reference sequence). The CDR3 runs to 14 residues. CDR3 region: CASSPVATNEKLFF. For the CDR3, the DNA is TGTGCCAGCAGCCCAGTCGCAACTAATGAAAAACTGTTTTTT.

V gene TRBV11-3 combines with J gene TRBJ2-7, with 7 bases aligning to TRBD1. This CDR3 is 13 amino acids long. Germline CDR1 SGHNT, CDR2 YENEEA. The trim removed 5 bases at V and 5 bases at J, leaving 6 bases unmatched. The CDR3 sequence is CASSLGGSHEQYF. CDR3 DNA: TGTGCCAGCAGCCTAGGGGGCTCTCACGAGCAGTACTTC. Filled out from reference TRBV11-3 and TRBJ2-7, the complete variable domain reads EAGVVQSPRYKIIEKKQPVAFWCNPISGHNTLYWYLQNLGQGPELLIRYENEEAVDDSQLPKDRFSAERLKGVDSTLKIQPAELGDSAVYLCASSLGGSHEQYFGPGTRLTVT.

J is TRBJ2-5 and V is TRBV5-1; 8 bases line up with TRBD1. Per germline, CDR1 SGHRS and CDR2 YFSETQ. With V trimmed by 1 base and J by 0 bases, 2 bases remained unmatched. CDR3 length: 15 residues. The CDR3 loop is CASSLTDRDQETQYF. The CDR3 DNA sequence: TGCGCCAGCAGCTTGACGGACAGGGACCAAGAGACCCAGTACTTC.

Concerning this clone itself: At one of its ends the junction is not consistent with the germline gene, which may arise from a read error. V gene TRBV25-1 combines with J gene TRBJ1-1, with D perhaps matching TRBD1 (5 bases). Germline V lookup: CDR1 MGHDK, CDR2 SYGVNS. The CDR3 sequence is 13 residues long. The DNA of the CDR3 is TGTGCCAGCAGTGAATACCCGGACACGGAAGCTTTCTTT. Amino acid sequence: CASSEYPDTEAFF.

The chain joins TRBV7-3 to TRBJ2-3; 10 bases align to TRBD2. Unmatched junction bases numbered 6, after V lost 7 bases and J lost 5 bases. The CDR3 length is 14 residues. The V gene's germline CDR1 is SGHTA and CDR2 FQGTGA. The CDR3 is CASNSGGALDTQYF. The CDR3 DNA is TGTGCCAGCAACAGCGGGGGGGCCTTAGATACGCAGTATTTT.

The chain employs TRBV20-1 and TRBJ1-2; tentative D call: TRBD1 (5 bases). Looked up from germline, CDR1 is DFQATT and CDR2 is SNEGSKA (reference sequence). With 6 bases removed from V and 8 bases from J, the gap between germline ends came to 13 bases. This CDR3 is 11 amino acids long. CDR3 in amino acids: CSALGGEGYTF. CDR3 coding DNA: TGCAGTGCCCTCGGGGGGGAGGGCTACACCTTC.

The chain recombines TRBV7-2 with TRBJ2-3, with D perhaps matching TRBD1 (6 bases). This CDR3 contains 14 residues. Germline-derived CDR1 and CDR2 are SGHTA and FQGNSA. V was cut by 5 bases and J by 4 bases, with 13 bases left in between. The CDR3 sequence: CASSNPRGPDTQYF. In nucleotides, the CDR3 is TGTGCCAGCAGCAACCCCAGGGGCCCAGATACGCAGTATTTT. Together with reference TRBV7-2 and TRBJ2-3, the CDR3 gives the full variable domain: GAGVSQSPSNKVTEKGKDVELRCDPISGHTALYWYRQSLGQGLEFLIYFQGNSAPDKSGLPSDRFSAERTGGSVSTLTIQRTQQEDSAVYLCASSNPRGPDTQYFGPGTRLTVL.